This T cell receptor (beta chain) is drawn from a study of blood T cell repertoires in COVID-19. Across the whole study: Samples representing acute and convalescent COVID-19 were sourced from the United States, Italy and Spain. PBMCs, B-cell-depleted T cells, or T cells provided the cDNA or gDNA that made up the material.

Seattle participants joined during active infection and were tracked over time. In the authors' methods: Nucleated cell counts were estimated from reference gene primer amplification. This table comes from immunoSEQ multiplex PCR, and its TCRdb copy is limited to in-frame clones, with some not included. V and J calls and clone size are given by that table; D and trimming were obtained from the DNA. The sample holds some 190,000 clones, more than 75% seen once. CDR1 and CDR2 from the germline V gene are MDHEN and SYDVKM. V shed 5 bases and J 3 bases; nucleotides not matched to a gene: 12. This CDR3 is built from 17 residues.

This sequence joins TRBV28 and TRBJ2-3; 9 nucleotides align to TRBD1. The TCR was taken from a woman in her sixties with COVID-19, enrolled during active disease. The material sequenced was peripheral blood. CDR3: CASSDTTGGRGTDTQYF. CDR3 nucleotides: TGTGCCAGCAGTGATACGACAGGGGGAAGGGGGACAGATACGCAGTATTTT.